This TCR beta chain was recorded in a study of cytomegalovirus exposure and HLA in healthy donors. Repertoires were generated with immunoSEQ multiplex PCR, while TCRdb's copy carries only in-frame clones and drops some. The repertoire includes roughly 150,000 clones, 94% of them detected once, and 1.5% to 2% sits in the top ten. This clone was counted once. Its cognate antigen is unknown. General observations from the study: Most TCRs appeared rarely, but some public TCRs recurred in many donors.

Trimming removed 0 bases from V and 5 bases from J; junction bases left unmatched: 5. Germline V gene sequence: CDR1 SGDLS, CDR2 YYNGEE. The length of the CDR3 is 15 residues. This TCR was sampled from a man between 18 and 29 years old in good health and CMV-seropositive. The sample consisted of PBMCs. The J gene is TRBJ2-3, the V gene TRBV9, with 8 nucleotides matching TRBD2. This CDR3 is CASSVDREGGDTQYF. The CDR3 DNA sequence: TGTGCCAGCAGCGTAGACCGGGAGGGGGGAGATACGCAGTATTTT.